Each of the 27 T cell receptor beta chains below was sequenced from the same sample in a study of T cells in localized non-small cell lung cancer. The data were produced by immunoSEQ multiplex PCR, yet TCRdb's version contains in-frame clones alone and is incomplete. The sample lists more than 2,500 clones; 23% were seen once. Sequencing was performed on lung tumor tissue, taken before any cancer treatment. These receptors were collected from a female donor of 60 years or more with stage I lung adenocarcinoma.

The chain combines TRBV28 with TRBJ2-2, with TRBD1 identical over 12 bases. Germline CDR1 reads MDHEN; CDR2 reads SYDVKM. Trimming took 4 bases from V and 6 from J; bases not matched to a gene: 12. This CDR3 has 18 residues. CDR3 DNA sequence: TGTGCCAGCAGTTCACCCACCGGGACAGGGGGCATTCCCGGGGAGCTGTTTTTT. This encodes CASSSPTGTGGIPGELFF.

The chain has TRBV11-3 and TRBJ2-2; the D call may be TRBD1 or TRBD2 (5 bases each). Germline V gives CDR1 SGHNT, CDR2 YENEEA. There are 15 residues in the CDR3. V was clipped by 5 bases and J by 1 base, with 11 bases between them. Here the CDR3 reads CASSRGELNTGELFF. In DNA form, the CDR3 reads TGTGCCAGCAGCCGAGGGGAATTGAACACCGGGGAGCTGTTTTTT. Full variable domain (missing parts from reference TRBV11-3 and TRBJ2-2): EAGVVQSPRYKIIEKKQPVAFWCNPISGHNTLYWYLQNLGQGPELLIRYENEEAVDDSQLPKDRFSAERLKGVDSTLKIQPAELGDSAVYLCASSRGELNTGELFFGEGSRLTVL.

This clone was found a few times. The rearrangement uses TRBV7-2 and TRBJ2-6; the D is unclear. Trimming removed 4 bases from V and 2 bases from J, with 3 bases in between. The CDR3 totals 13 residues. CDR1 and CDR2 from the germline V gene are SGHTA and FQGNSA. The CDR3 coding sequence is TGTGCCAGCAGCTCTACTGGGGCCAACGTCCTGACTTTC. It is translated as CASSSTGANVLTF.

The rearrangement joins TRBV28 to TRBJ2-7, with TRBD2 identical over 11 bases. CDR3 length: 15 residues. The V segment lost 3 bases and the J segment 3 bases; nucleotides outside the gene matches: 4. Germline V gene sequence: CDR1 MDHEN, CDR2 SYDVKM. The CDR3 is CASSLMGLAVYEQYF. CDR3 coding DNA: TGTGCCAGCAGTTTGATGGGACTAGCGGTCTACGAGCAGTACTTC.

The chain uses TRBV27 and TRBJ2-5; TRBD2 is a possible D gene (6 bases). The length of the CDR3 is 13 residues. Germline V lookup: CDR1 MNHEY, CDR2 SMNVEV (reference sequence). The germline V and J ends were trimmed by 5 bases and 5 bases, with 12 bases remaining between them. The CDR3, as DNA: TGTGCCAGCAGTCCCCGGCGGGACGAGACCCAGTACTTC. This gives the protein CASSPRRDETQYF.

This chain joins TRBV28 and TRBJ1-4, with TRBD1 matching over 9 bases. The CDR3 spans 15 residues. Germline CDR1 reads MDHEN; CDR2 reads SYDVKM. Unmatched junction bases numbered 11, after V lost 7 bases and J lost 8 bases. The CDR3 sequence: CASKRRGQGREKLFF. CDR3 in DNA: TGTGCCAGCAAGCGCCGGGGACAGGGACGCGAAAAACTGTTTTTT. Variable domain in full (rest from reference TRBV28 and TRBJ1-4): DVKVTQSSRYLVKRTGEKVFLECVQDMDHENMFWYRQDPGLGLRLIYFSYDVKMKEKGDIPEGYSVSREKKERFSLILESASTNQTSMYLCASKRRGQGREKLFFGSGTQLSVL.

The chain links TRBV11-3 to TRBJ2-2, with D unclear. V dropped 3 bases and J dropped 6 bases, with 11 bases sitting between them. The CDR3 contains 14 residues. CDR1 and CDR2 from the germline V gene are SGHNT and YENEEA. CDR3 protein: CASSLGLRSGELFF. The CDR3 DNA follows: TGTGCCAGCAGCTTGGGGTTGCGGTCCGGGGAGCTGTTTTTT.

This clone rates as medium-sized. The CDR3 is CASSMNSGANVLTF. The DNA of the CDR3 is TGTGCCAGCAGCATGAACTCTGGGGCCAACGTCCTGACTTTC. The V gene is TRBV11-3, the J gene TRBJ2-6; D uncertain. The V gene lost 5 bases and the J gene lost 0 bases, with 5 bases spanning the gap. Per germline, CDR1 SGHNT and CDR2 YENEEA. The CDR3 sequence is 14 residues long.

The V and J genes are TRBV6-8 and TRBJ2-1, with 9 bases that match TRBD2. From germline, CDR1 is MNHGY and CDR2 SAAAGT. Unmatched junction bases numbered 6, after V lost 5 bases and J lost 10 bases. This CDR3 contains 13 residues. CDR3 sequence reads: CASSARGGAEQFF. Written as DNA, the CDR3 is TGTGCCAGCAGTGCGCGGGGGGGGGCCGAGCAGTTCTTC.

V usage is TRBV6-8 and J usage is TRBJ2-5; D is unclear. Trimming removed 2 bases from V and 5 bases from J, with 9 bases in between. The germline gives CDR1 MNHGY, CDR2 SAAAGT. This CDR3 region has 13 residues. As DNA, the CDR3 is TGTGCCAGCAGTTACGGCCCGCGGGAGACCCAGTACTTC. Its protein product is CASSYGPRETQYF.

The chain joins TRBV5-1 to TRBJ2-3, with TRBD2 as a possible D gene (5 bases). There are 14 residues in the CDR3. Germline CDR1 SGHRS, CDR2 YFSETQ. The ends were cut back, 1 base at V and 5 bases at J, with 11 bases in the middle. As DNA, the CDR3 is TGCGCCAGCAGCTTGAGTACGGCGGGAGATACGCAGTATTTT. This sequence encodes CASSLSTAGDTQYF.

In its sample, this clone was seen a few times. The chain uses TRBV10-3 and TRBJ2-1; TRBD2 is a possible D gene (6 bases). Germline CDR1 is ENHRY and CDR2 is SYGVKD. The germline V and J ends were trimmed by 10 bases and 4 bases, with 17 bases remaining between them. This CDR3 has 14 residues. CDR3 residues: CASLSTEGYNEQFF. The DNA for the CDR3 is TGTGCCAGTTTATCGACGGAGGGATACAATGAGCAGTTCTTC.

The chain couples TRBV10-2 to TRBJ2-5, with 7 bases fitting TRBD2. With V trimmed by 4 bases and J by 1 base, 9 bases remained unmatched. Germline V gives CDR1 WSHSY, CDR2 SAAADI. The CDR3 is 16 amino acids. The CDR3 DNA is TGCGCCAGCAGTGTTTGGCTAGCGGACCCCCAAGAGACCCAGTACTTC. Protein: CASSVWLADPQETQYF.

This clone has more than one count but fewer than ten. V gene TRBV11-3 combines with J gene TRBJ2-5; 11 nucleotides line up with TRBD2. V lost 5 bases, J lost 4 bases, and 9 bases stayed unmatched. Per germline, CDR1 SGHNT and CDR2 YENEEA. The CDR3 consists of 16 residues. The DNA of the CDR3 is TGTGCCAGCAGCAACGTTCTAGCGGGAGGTGCAGAGACCCAGTACTTC. Protein sequence: CASSNVLAGGAETQYF. Looking up the rest from reference TRBV11-3 and TRBJ2-5 gives the full variable domain: EAGVVQSPRYKIIEKKQPVAFWCNPISGHNTLYWYLQNLGQGPELLIRYENEEAVDDSQLPKDRFSAERLKGVDSTLKIQPAELGDSAVYLCASSNVLAGGAETQYFGPGTRLLVL.

The rearrangement links TRBV9 to TRBJ2-7; either TRBD1 or TRBD2 may supply D (5 bases each). The CDR3 length is 13 residues. CDR1 SGDLS and CDR2 YYNGEE come from the germline V gene. The V gene lost 0 bases and the J gene lost 13 bases, with 17 bases spanning the gap. The CDR3 is CASSVAPRGAIYF. The CDR3, as DNA: TGTGCCAGCAGCGTAGCTCCCAGAGGGGCCATATACTTC.

The chain is built from TRBV19 and TRBJ2-6; 7 bases line up with TRBD1. V gave up 3 bases and J gave up 4 bases; unmatched junction bases: 9. CDR3 length equals 17 residues. Germline values: CDR1 LNHDA, CDR2 SQIVND (reference sequence). The CDR3 nucleotides read TGTGCCAGTAGTATGACAGGCCCACAGGGGGGGGCCAACGTCCTGACTTTC. Translation: CASSMTGPQGGANVLTF.

The sample holds a few counts of this clone. The chain links TRBV6-8 to TRBJ1-4; tentative D call: TRBD1 (5 bases). Germline V CDR1 and CDR2: MNHGY, SAAAGT. This CDR3 has 13 residues. V lost 6 bases to trimming and J lost 8 bases, with 13 bases between them. The CDR3 DNA is TGTGCCAGCAGAACCCCCGGGACCGAAAAACTGTTTTTT. Its protein product is CASRTPGTEKLFF.

The chain uses TRBV19 and TRBJ2-2; no clear D gene. The CDR3 extends over 14 amino acids. Germline CDR1 and CDR2: LNHDA and SQIVND (reference sequence). The V end was cut by 6 bases, the J end by 0 bases, with 8 bases between. The CDR3 DNA is TGTGCCAGTAGGACGGATGCGAACACCGGGGAGCTGTTTTTT. It specifies CASRTDANTGELFF.

This sequence joins TRBV14 and TRBJ2-7; tentative D call: TRBD2 (6 bases). The CDR3 spans 15 residues. V lost 2 bases and J 3 bases, leaving 14 bases between the germline ends. The germline CDR1 and CDR2 sequences are SGHDN and FVKESK. CDR3 amino acids: CASSQLVLAIYEQYF. The CDR3 DNA reads TGTGCCAGCAGCCAATTAGTGCTAGCGATCTACGAGCAGTACTTC.

This clone was seen a handful of times. V gene TRBV15 combines with J gene TRBJ2-7, with D possibly being TRBD1 (6 bases). CDR3 size: 14 residues. V shed 4 bases and J shed 7 bases, with 17 bases lying between them. Germline V lookup: CDR1 LNHNV, CDR2 YYDKDF (reference sequence). The CDR3 DNA reads TGTGCCACCAGCACAGGGGCCCCCCTACTTGAGCAGTACTTC. Its protein is CATSTGAPLLEQYF.

This clone was seen only a few times. The chain has TRBV12-5 and TRBJ2-1, with a tentative D call TRBD2 (6 bases). Germline V gives CDR1 LGHNT, CDR2 FRNRAP. This CDR3 contains 13 residues. CDR3 sequence: CASQDYRYNEQFF. CDR3 nucleotide sequence: TGTGCCAGCCAGGACTACCGATACAATGAGCAGTTCTTC.

In its sample, this clone was seen a few times. This chain links TRBV11-3 with TRBJ1-4, with D hard to call. This CDR3 contains 14 residues. Trimming took 3 bases from V and 8 from J, leaving 13 bases between them. CDR1 SGHNT and CDR2 YENEEA come from the germline V gene. The CDR3 sequence: CASSFKRTGEKLFF. The DNA for the CDR3 is TGTGCCAGCAGCTTCAAGCGCACGGGGGAAAAACTGTTTTTT.

The chain combines TRBV5-1 with TRBJ1-1; D is perhaps TRBD1 (5 bases). Germline assignment: CDR1 SGHRS and CDR2 YFSETQ. This CDR3 spans 15 amino acids. V lost 7 bases and J 1 base, leaving 17 bases between the germline ends. The CDR3 sequence: CASGDPGTANTEAFF. Written as DNA, the CDR3 is TGCGCCAGCGGAGATCCCGGGACGGCGAACACTGAAGCTTTCTTT.

This clone has more than one count but fewer than ten. The chain links TRBV7-5 to TRBJ2-3; TRBD2 is the table's D call, not checked against the DNA. TRBV7-5 is a listed pseudogene. The CDR3 runs 15 residues. In DNA form, the CDR3 reads TGTGCCAGCAGCCGACAGCGGGAGGCCTCAGATACGCAGTATTTT. It codes for CASSRQREASDTQYF.

A few counts support this clone. The chain joins TRBV28 to TRBJ1-2; perhaps TRBD1 as D (5 bases). The CDR3 is made up of 12 amino acids. CDR1 and CDR2 (germline): MDHEN, SYDVKM. V lost 6 bases, J lost 7 bases, and 12 bases lay in between. CDR3 in DNA: TGTGCCAGCAGCCTCCAGGGACTTGGCTACACCTTC. This encodes CASSLQGLGYTF.

CDR3 coding DNA: TGTGCCAGCAGTGACAATACAGGCTATTATGGCTACACCTTC. This gives the protein CASSDNTGYYGYTF. This rearrangement joins TRBV6-8 to TRBJ1-2, with a possible D match to TRBD1 (5 bases). The CDR3 runs 14 residues. Germline values: CDR1 MNHGY, CDR2 SAAAGT. Trimming cost V 5 bases and J 5 bases, with 15 bases left between them.

The chain couples TRBV19 to TRBJ1-2; 7 nucleotides match TRBD1. CDR1 and CDR2 from the germline V gene are LNHDA and SQIVND (reference sequence). V lost 6 bases, J lost 4 bases, and 11 bases stayed unmatched. The CDR3 is made up of 15 amino acids. The DNA for the CDR3 is TGTGCCAGTAGAAAGAACACCGGGACAGTCTATGGCTACACCTTC. Protein sequence: CASRKNTGTVYGYTF.